This is a list of T cell receptor beta chains from one sample in a study of T cells expressing NK-cell markers. TCRdb processed the 5' RACE reads again and assigns one entry to each CDR3 protein, with no DNA. The repertoire table contains some 410,000 distinct CDR3 sequences. Input material: blood T cells: a sorted CD56 or NKG2C T cell subset, CD4+ or CD8+ T cells, or bulk PBMC T cells (not recorded which). Source of these receptors: a woman between 18 and 69 years old in good health. Each CDR3 is given with its conserved first and last residue.

J: TRBJ2-4; V: TRBV7-2; CDR3: CASSLAGSPAKNIQYF
J: TRBJ1-3; V: TRBV20-1; CDR3: CSARWGGENTIYF
J: TRBJ2-5; V: TRBV12-3/TRBV12-4; CDR3: CASSFHSQGSQETQYF
J: TRBJ2-5; V: TRBV5-1; CDR3: CASSRGQEETQYF
J: TRBJ2-5; V: TRBV12-3/TRBV12-4; CDR3: CASTPDREETQYF
J: TRBJ2-5; V: TRBV5-1; CDR3: CASSRLMGGQETQYF
J: TRBJ1-1; V: TRBV12-3/TRBV12-4; CDR3: CASSFSGGLRAFF
J: TRBJ1-2; V: TRBV5-1; CDR3: CASSQDTGGDGYTF
J: TRBJ1-4; V: TRBV7-2; CDR3: CASSSPGVWEKLFF
J: TRBJ2-1; V: TRBV7-2; CDR3: CASSSTSGGRHEQFF
J: TRBJ2-3; V: TRBV2; CDR3: CASSDSSGASTDTQYF
J: TRBJ2-2; V: TRBV20-1; CDR3: CSANRDRAGELFF
J: TRBJ1-5; V: TRBV12-3/TRBV12-4; CDR3: CASSPSYSNQPQHF
J: TRBJ2-7; V: TRBV20-1; CDR3: CSARPDLAYEQYF
J: TRBJ2-7; V: TRBV12-3/TRBV12-4; CDR3: CASTPAGRYEQYF
J: TRBJ1-4; V: TRBV18; CDR3: CASSPGSITTNEKLFF
J: TRBJ2-2; V: TRBV3-1; CDR3: CASSQVRPSLRVTGELFF
J: TRBJ2-2; V: TRBV7-2; CDR3: CASSVDQNTGELFF
J: TRBJ2-1; V: TRBV14; CDR3: CASSHGGNEQFF
J: TRBJ2-1; V: TRBV20-1; CDR3: CSAAPGGLAVNEQFF
J: TRBJ1-2; V: TRBV6-5; CDR3: CASSSGRRTDF
J: TRBJ1-4; V: TRBV20-1; CDR3: CSASQGGEKLFF
J: TRBJ2-4; V: TRBV20-1; CDR3: CSAPGLALNIQYF
J: TRBJ2-1; V: TRBV4-2; CDR3: CASSQDTRLAGVTNEQFF
J: TRBJ2-7; V: TRBV7-8; CDR3: CASSFRGEQYF
J: TRBJ1-1; V: TRBV20-1; CDR3: CSAKRGRVPPEAFF
J: TRBJ2-3; V: TRBV28; CDR3: CASIVGGRTDTQYF
J: TRBJ2-3; V: TRBV6-2/TRBV6-3; CDR3: CASGQTTDTQYF
J: TRBJ1-2; V: TRBV15; CDR3: CATSTRPGYGYTF
J: TRBJ1-2; V: TRBV7-2; CDR3: CASSLESVYGYTF
J: TRBJ2-3; V: TRBV11-2; CDR3: CASSLGGSWIDTQYF
J: TRBJ2-2; V: TRBV4-3; CDR3: CASSQEISDGELFF
J: TRBJ2-3; V: TRBV27; CDR3: CASSSLTGGVSDTQYF
J: TRBJ2-1; V: TRBV12-3/TRBV12-4; CDR3: CASSFLGLAGGEEFF
J: TRBJ1-1; V: TRBV7-3; CDR3: CASSATTGVQAEAFF
J: TRBJ2-3; V: TRBV6-2/TRBV6-3; CDR3: CASNEATGSDTQYF
J: TRBJ2-1; V: TRBV5-1; CDR3: CASSGGLAGQNEQFF
J: TRBJ2-3; V: TRBV29-1; CDR3: CSATEGTDTQYF
J: TRBJ1-2; V: TRBV6-5; CDR3: CASSSTAKGGGYTF
J: TRBJ2-4; V: TRBV5-5; CDR3: CASSSAWAGRLNIQYF
J: TRBJ2-1; V: TRBV28; CDR3: CASSFPDFWGYNEQFF
J: TRBJ1-4; V: TRBV6-1; CDR3: CASSPSGSTSEKLFF
J: TRBJ1-2; V: TRBV7-8; CDR3: CASSTWDRGPIYGYTF
J: TRBJ2-4; V: TRBV20-1; CDR3: CSARVEGLDGIQYF
J: TRBJ2-1; V: TRBV10-2; CDR3: CASSVFGRAVNEQFF
J: TRBJ1-2; V: TRBV3-1; CDR3: CASSQDLAVANYGYTF
J: TRBJ1-1; V: TRBV7-8; CDR3: CASSFGGGGNTEAFF
J: TRBJ1-2; V: TRBV29-1; CDR3: CSARNTLNYGYTF
J: TRBJ2-7; V: TRBV20-1; CDR3: CSATSGLYEQYF
J: TRBJ2-3; V: TRBV6-1; CDR3: CASSRDLLTDTQYF
J: TRBJ2-2; V: TRBV6-1; CDR3: CASSDRTNTGELFF
J: TRBJ2-1; V: TRBV20-1; CDR3: CSARVAGLVYNEQFF
J: TRBJ1-1; V: TRBV3-1; CDR3: CASSQDGTGRDTEAFF
J: TRBJ1-6; V: TRBV20-1; CDR3: CSASGPGPSNGSPLHF